This TCR beta chain comes out of a study of memory CD4+ T cells and cytomegalovirus serostatus (dated by TCRdb to the late 2010s). Concerning the study at large: The cohort comprised about 35 healthy Belgian adults, 9 CMV seropositive and about 25 CMV seronegative. To replicate a published TCR-based CMV serostatus classifier, the study sequenced CD4+ memory TCRbeta repertoires from a Belgian cohort whose cytomegalovirus serostatus was known.

CDR1 is given as SGHNT and CDR2 as YENEEA, both from the germline V gene. V is pared back by 3 bases and J by 8 bases, with 8 bases lying between the germline termini. The CDR3, from cysteine to phenylalanine, totals 12 residues. The DNA shown is the 36-base CDR3, in frame from base 1. Summary of the overall study and its limitations: For predicting CMV serostatus, the median bootstrapped AUC was about 0.95 using the original framework and over 0.9 using a US-trained random forest. Only CD4+CD45RO+ memory cells were sequenced, in contrast to the original study, which included naive and memory CD4+ and CD8+ populations. Results were interpreted as suggesting that the CMV-associated TCR signature is largely present in the CD4+ memory repertoire. The original-framework classifier achieved a median bootstrapped AUC of about 0.94 with a 95% CI of 0.76-1.00 on the Belgian cohort. Of around 160 previously reported CMV-associated TCRbeta sequences, approximately 70 appeared in the CD4+ memory repertoires, each in one to five individuals.

In the case of this clone: The specificity of this receptor is unknown. Base qualities are not provided; no much larger clone lies one nucleotide away.

A FACSAria II was used to sort memory CD4+ T cells, defined as single viable CD3+CD4+CD8-CD45RO+ cells. CMV serostatus was assessed using a Roche Elecsys assay, by which serum IgG against CMV pp150, pp28, p38 and p52 was detected. Following thawing, total CD4+ T cells were enriched through positive selection using CD4 magnetic microbeads. Samples originated from another study that specifically interrogated the CD4+ T cell memory repertoire. Peripheral blood mononuclear cells were isolated and cryopreserved according to standard operating procedures, and serum was stored at -80 degrees C. The staining relied on CD3-PerCP (BW264/56), CD4-APC (RPA-T4), CD45RO-PE (UCHT1) and CD8-Pacific Orange (3B5) antibodies, and Sytox blue was used to exclude non-viable cells. Genomic DNA was extracted from sorted cells with the Quick-DNA Microprep Kit. TCRbeta DNA was amplified with the immunoSEQ hsTCRbeta kit following the manufacturer's protocol. An Illumina MiSeq instrument was used to sequence the TCRbeta libraries. The paper's processing steps were these. After out-of-frame sequences were removed, 2,204,828 distinct TCRbeta sequences remained, averaging roughly 67,000 per individual. Each individual was scored by the count of about 150 previously reported CMV-associated TCRbeta sequences and the total productive distinct TCRbeta count. A beta-binomial model was reimplemented in Python, and scikit-learn random forests with default parameters were trained on US cohort data. Classifier performance on the Belgian cohort was summarized as median AUC with percentile confidence intervals over 10,000 bootstrap iterations. In TCRdb, the immuneACCESS table is reduced to in-frame sequences with V and J assigned. These tables do not hold every clone; where another copy was compared, an unresolved V gene accounts for under half, and the others remain unexplained. V and J calls and clone size are as listed in that table; D and trimming were resolved from the DNA. In all, the sample holds tens of thousands of clones, and over 70% of those were seen once. Around 2.5% of the sample comes from the top ten.

The chain is made from TRBV11-3 and TRBJ2-1, with an unclear D gene assignment. The sample taken for sequencing was memory CD4+ T cells from blood. This TCR derives from an adult in good health and CMV-seropositive. The DNA sequence reads TGTGCCAGCAGCTTCAATGGGGATGAGCAGTTCTTC. Its protein reads: CASSFNGDEQFF.